A selection of T cell receptor beta chains follows, all from one sample in a study of T cells in Graves' hyperthyroidism and ophthalmopathy. One entry per CDR3 protein results from TCRdb running MiXCR on the multiplex PCR reads. In the table there are around 340,000 distinct CDR3 sequences, 11% to 15% of which are singletons. The sequencing sample was made of blood. These receptors were obtained from a woman aged 25 to 39 with Graves' hyperthyroidism. Each CDR3 is given with its conserved first and last residue. A D gene is named only where the DNA matches it firmly. Clone size is not always given. Where it is, it says once, few, many or a class for expanded clones.

d_call	clone_size	v_call	j_call	cdr3_nt	cdr3_aa
TRBD2	-	TRBV6-5	TRBJ2-1	TGTGCCAGCAGTTACCCAACCCTAGCGGGAAAAAATGAGCAGTTCTTC	CASSYPTLAGKNEQFF
-	-	TRBV2	TRBJ2-7	TGTGCCAGCAGCAGACAGGAGCTCTACGAGCAGTACTTC	CASSRQELYEQYF
TRBD1	many	TRBV6-1	TRBJ1-1	TGTGCCAGCAGGTACAGGGGGCATTTGGACACTGAAGCTTTCTTT	CASRYRGHLDTEAFF
-	many	TRBV28	TRBJ2-1	TGTGCCAGCAGTTTAATCCCCTGGTTACGCGCCGGGCCGACAAATGAGCAGTTCTTC	CASSLIPWLRAGPTNEQFF
-	many	TRBV11-2	TRBJ2-1	TGTGCCAGCAGCCCGCCGAGAGGAGGAACCTACAATGAGCAGTTCTTC	CASSPPRGGTYNEQFF
-	many	TRBV28	TRBJ2-3	TGTGCCAGCAGTACTCCAGATACGCAGTATTTT	CASSTPDTQYF
TRBD1	-	TRBV4-3	TRBJ1-1	TGCGCCAGCAGCCAAGAGAGGGGACAGGGCTCCTCTAGAACTGAAGCTTTCTTT	CASSQERGQGSSRTEAFF
-	few	TRBV30	TRBJ1-1	TGTGCCCAGGACCTCCCCACTGAAGCTTTCTTT	CAQDLPTEAFF
TRBD1	-	TRBV18	TRBJ1-4	TGTGCCAGCTCACCGGGACAGGGGAAGATGGCTGAAAAACTGTTTTTT	CASSPGQGKMAEKLFF
-	many	TRBV20-1	TRBJ2-1	TGCAGTGCTGAGGTTTTAGATGAGCAGTTCTTC	CSAEVLDEQFF
-	many	TRBV24-1	TRBJ1-5	TGTGCCACCAGTGACCCGAGCGGGGACAATCAGCCCCAGCATTTT	CATSDPSGDNQPQHF
TRBD2	few	TRBV2	TRBJ2-2	TGTGCCAGCAGGGAGCTAGCGGGCGGCACCGGGGAGCTGTTTTTT	CASRELAGGTGELFF
TRBD1	few	TRBV6-2/TRBV6-3	TRBJ2-7	TGTGCCAGCAGTTACTCGCGGACAGGCTACGAGCAGTACTTC	CASSYSRTGYEQYF
-	many	TRBV27	TRBJ2-6	TGTGCCAGCAGTTTTTTGGGCTCTTCTGGGGCCAACGTCCTGACTTTC	CASSFLGSSGANVLTF
TRBD1	-	TRBV4-3	TRBJ2-7	TGCGCCAGCAGCCAAGGCCCAGGGCAGGGGGCGCAGTACTTC	CASSQGPGQGAQYF
-	many	TRBV10-3	TRBJ2-5	TGTGCCATCAGTCTAGGGGAGCGAGAGACCCAGTACTTC	CAISLGERETQYF
TRBD2	many	TRBV27	TRBJ2-1	TGTGCCAGCAGCCAAGCGGGAATCCCGGGCAATGAGCAGTTCTTC	CASSQAGIPGNEQFF
-	many	TRBV12-3/TRBV12-4	TRBJ2-3	TGTGCCAGCACCTCCTCGGGCAGGGGCCGAGGGACGCAGTATTTT	CASTSSGRGRGTQYF
-	-	TRBV18	TRBJ1-3	TGTGCCAGCTCACCGGACAGACCAAGCTCTGGAAACACCATATATTTT	CASSPDRPSSGNTIYF
TRBD2	many	TRBV6-1	TRBJ2-5	TGTGCCAGCAGGCGGAGAGGACTAGCGGGACCTTGGGAGACCCAGTACTTC	CASRRRGLAGPWETQYF
-	-	TRBV20-1	TRBJ2-7	TGCAGCGCAGGGCCGAACTACGAGCAGTACTTC	CSAGPNYEQYF
TRBD2	-	TRBV30	TRBJ2-7	TGTGCCTGGAGTGTACAAGCGGGAGGGCCAGTGGAGCAGTACTTC	CAWSVQAGGPVEQYF
-	few	TRBV2	TRBJ1-1	TGTGCCAGCAGTGTGACAACCAACACTGAAGCTTTCTTT	CASSVTTNTEAFF
-	few	TRBV6-1	TRBJ2-7	TGTGCCAGCAGTAAGCAGATGGGCCGCTACGAGCAGTACTTC	CASSKQMGRYEQYF
TRBD1	few	TRBV5-8	TRBJ1-1	TGTGCCAGCAGCTTGGGGGACAGGGGAAGGATGAACACTGAAGCTTTCTTT	CASSLGDRGRMNTEAFF
TRBD1	-	TRBV7-9	TRBJ1-6	TGTGCCAGCAGCTTGGGCCAGGGGGATAATTCACCCCTCCACTTT	CASSLGQGDNSPLHF
-	few	TRBV7-3	TRBJ2-5	TGTGCCAGCAGCTTAATTACAGGTTCGCCGACGGAGACCCAGTACTTC	CASSLITGSPTETQYF
-	many	TRBV2	TRBJ1-5	TGTGCCAGCTCCAACCAGCATTTT	CASSNQHF
-	many	TRBV25-1	TRBJ1-5	TGTGCCAGCAGCACCTGGCAGGGAAATCAGCCCCAGCATTTT	CASSTWQGNQPQHF
-	few	TRBV7-9	TRBJ1-5	TGTGCCAGCAGCTTAGTTACGGGGCAGCCCCAGCATTTT	CASSLVTGQPQHF
-	few	TRBV29-1	TRBJ2-5	TGCAGCGTTGAAGTCCGGGGGCTAGAGACCCAGTACTTC	CSVEVRGLETQYF
-	few	TRBV4-1	TRBJ1-1	TGCGCCAGCAGCCACCCCGGGAAGCTCCCTTTCTTT	CASSHPGKLPFF
-	many	TRBV7-2	TRBJ2-3	TGTGCCAGCAGCCTATTTGCAGATACGCAGTATTTT	CASSLFADTQYF
-	-	TRBV5-1	TRBJ1-2	TGCGCCAGCAGCTTGTTGTCCGGAAACTCTAACTATGGCTACACCTTC	CASSLLSGNSNYGYTF
-	-	TRBV28	TRBJ2-1	TGTGCCAGCAGGCGGGGAGTCGAGTACAATGAGCAGTTCTTC	CASRRGVEYNEQFF
-	few	TRBV25-1	TRBJ2-3	TGTGCCAGCTGCAGGGGGGGCGCGACAGATACGCAGTATTTT	CASCRGGATDTQYF
-	-	TRBV5-6	TRBJ1-5	TGTGCCAGCAGCTTGACAGGTCGACATCATAGCAATCAGCCCCAGCATTTT	CASSLTGRHHSNQPQHF
-	many	TRBV11-2	TRBJ1-4	TGTGCCAGCAGCTTAGGAGCTTTGGGGGTCAGTGAAAAACTGTTTTTT	CASSLGALGVSEKLFF
TRBD1	many	TRBV2	TRBJ1-5	TGTGCCACCACCCGGGACAGCCATCAGCCCCAGCATTTT	CATTRDSHQPQHF
-	many	TRBV5-1	TRBJ1-3	TGCGCCAGCAGCTCCACGACAGGCTTGAGTGCTGGAAACACCATATATTTT	CASSSTTGLSAGNTIYF
-	few	TRBV6-1	TRBJ2-5	TGTGCCAGCAGTGAAGCCCAGGGGCATCAAGAGACCCAGTACTTC	CASSEAQGHQETQYF
-	many	TRBV20-1	TRBJ1-4	TGCAGTGTTTTCTCAGACGGCAGGAAACTGTTTTTT	CSVFSDGRKLFF
TRBD2	-	TRBV4-3	TRBJ2-1	TGCGCCAGCAGCCACGACCCATCTAGCGGGGACCACAATGAGCAGTTCTTC	CASSHDPSSGDHNEQFF
TRBD2	many	TRBV12-3/TRBV12-4	TRBJ2-5	TGTGCCAGCAGTTTCGGCGGGAGGGATCGAGAGACCCAGTACTTC	CASSFGGRDRETQYF
-	-	TRBV7-3	TRBJ2-2	TGTGCCAGCAGCTCTACGCTGGGAGCCGGGGAGCTGTTTTTT	CASSSTLGAGELFF
-	many	TRBV2	TRBJ1-2	TGTGCCAGCAGTGGAGGGGAGGCATATGGCTACACCTTC	CASSGGEAYGYTF
-	-	TRBV11-3	TRBJ2-7	TGTGCCAGCAGCTTAGGGACAGCCCCCTACGAGCAGTACTTC	CASSLGTAPYEQYF
TRBD2	many	TRBV12-3/TRBV12-4	TRBJ2-5	TGTGCCAGCAGGCACGGACTAGCGGGAGAGTACCAAGAGACCCAGTACTTC	CASRHGLAGEYQETQYF
-	few	TRBV11-3	TRBJ2-1	TGTGCCAGCAGCCCCCTCTTCGCCTCGGATGAGCAGTTCTTC	CASSPLFASDEQFF